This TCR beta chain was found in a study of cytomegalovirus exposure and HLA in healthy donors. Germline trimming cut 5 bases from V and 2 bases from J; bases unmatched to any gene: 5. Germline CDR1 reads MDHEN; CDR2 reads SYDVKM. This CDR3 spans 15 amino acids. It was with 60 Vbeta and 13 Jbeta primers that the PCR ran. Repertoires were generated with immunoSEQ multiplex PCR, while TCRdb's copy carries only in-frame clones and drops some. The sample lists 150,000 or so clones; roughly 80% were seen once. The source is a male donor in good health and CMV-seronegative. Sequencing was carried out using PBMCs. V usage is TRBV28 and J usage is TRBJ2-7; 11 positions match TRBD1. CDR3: CASSKMGQGAYEQYF. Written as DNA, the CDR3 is TGTGCCAGCAGTAAAATGGGACAGGGGGCCTACGAGCAGTACTTC.